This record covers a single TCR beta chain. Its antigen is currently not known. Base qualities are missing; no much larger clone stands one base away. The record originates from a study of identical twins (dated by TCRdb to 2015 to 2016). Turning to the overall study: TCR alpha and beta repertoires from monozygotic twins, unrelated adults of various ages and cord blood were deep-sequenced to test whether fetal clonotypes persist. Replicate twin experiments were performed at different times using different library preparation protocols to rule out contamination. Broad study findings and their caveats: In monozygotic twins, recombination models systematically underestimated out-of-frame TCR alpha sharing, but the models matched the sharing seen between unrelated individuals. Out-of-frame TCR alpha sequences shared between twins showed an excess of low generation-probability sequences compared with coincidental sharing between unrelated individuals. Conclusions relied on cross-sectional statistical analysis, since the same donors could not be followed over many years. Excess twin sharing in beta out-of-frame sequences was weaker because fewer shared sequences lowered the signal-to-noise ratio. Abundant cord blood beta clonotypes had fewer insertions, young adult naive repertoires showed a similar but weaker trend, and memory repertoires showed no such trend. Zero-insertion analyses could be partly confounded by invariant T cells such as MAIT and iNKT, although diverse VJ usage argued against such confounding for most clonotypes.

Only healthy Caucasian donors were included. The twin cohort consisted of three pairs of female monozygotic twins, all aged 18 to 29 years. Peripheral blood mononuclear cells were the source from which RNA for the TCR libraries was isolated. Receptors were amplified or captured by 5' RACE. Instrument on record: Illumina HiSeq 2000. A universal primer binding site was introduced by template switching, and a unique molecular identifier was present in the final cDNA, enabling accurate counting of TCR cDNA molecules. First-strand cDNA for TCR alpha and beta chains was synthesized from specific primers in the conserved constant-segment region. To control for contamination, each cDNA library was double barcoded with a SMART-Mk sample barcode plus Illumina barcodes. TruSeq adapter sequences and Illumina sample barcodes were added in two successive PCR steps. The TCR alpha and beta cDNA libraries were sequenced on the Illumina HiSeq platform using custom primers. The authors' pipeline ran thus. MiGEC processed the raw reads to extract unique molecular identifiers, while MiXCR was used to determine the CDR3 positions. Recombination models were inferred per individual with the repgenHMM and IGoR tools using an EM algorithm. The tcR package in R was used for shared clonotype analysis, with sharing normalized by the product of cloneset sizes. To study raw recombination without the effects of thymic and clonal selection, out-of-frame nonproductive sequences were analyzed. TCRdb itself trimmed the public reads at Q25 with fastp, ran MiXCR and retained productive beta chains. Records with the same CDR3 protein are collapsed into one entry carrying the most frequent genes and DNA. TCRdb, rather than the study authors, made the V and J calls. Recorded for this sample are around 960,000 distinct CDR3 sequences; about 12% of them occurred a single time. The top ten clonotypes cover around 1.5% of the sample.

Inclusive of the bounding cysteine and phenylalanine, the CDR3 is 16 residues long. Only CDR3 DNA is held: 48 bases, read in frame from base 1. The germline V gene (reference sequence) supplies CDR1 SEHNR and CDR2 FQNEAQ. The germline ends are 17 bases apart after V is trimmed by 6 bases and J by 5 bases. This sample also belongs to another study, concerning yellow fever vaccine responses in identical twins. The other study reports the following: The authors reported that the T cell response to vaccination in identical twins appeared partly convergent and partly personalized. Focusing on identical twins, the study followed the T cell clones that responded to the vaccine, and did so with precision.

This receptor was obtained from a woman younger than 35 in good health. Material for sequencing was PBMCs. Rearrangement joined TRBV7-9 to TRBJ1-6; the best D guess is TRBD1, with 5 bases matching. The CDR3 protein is CASRGSGTRHNSPLHF. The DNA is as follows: TGTGCCAGCAGGGGATCAGGGACGCGGCATAATTCACCCCTCCACTTT.